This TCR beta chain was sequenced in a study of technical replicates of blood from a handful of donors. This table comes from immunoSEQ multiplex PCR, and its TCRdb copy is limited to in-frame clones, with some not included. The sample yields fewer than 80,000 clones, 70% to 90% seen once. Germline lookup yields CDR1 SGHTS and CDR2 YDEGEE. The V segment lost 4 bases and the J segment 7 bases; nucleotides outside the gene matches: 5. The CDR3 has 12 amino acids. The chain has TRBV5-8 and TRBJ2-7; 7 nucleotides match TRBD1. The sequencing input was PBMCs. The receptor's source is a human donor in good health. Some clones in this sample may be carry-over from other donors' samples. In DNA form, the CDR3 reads TGTGCCAGCAGCACGACAGGGAGTGAGCAGTACTTC. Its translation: CASSTTGSEQYF.